Below, 32 T cell receptor beta chains from the same sample are listed, as sequenced in a study of blood T cell repertoires in COVID-19. Libraries were prepared by immunoSEQ multiplex PCR; TCRdb keeps only in-frame clonotypes and omits some of them. The repertoire holds approximately 290,000 clones, with roughly four fifths as singletons. The sequencing input was peripheral blood. The receptors stem from a person aged 70 to 85 with COVID-19, enrolled during active disease.

This rearrangement joins TRBV7-9 to TRBJ2-5, with 12 bases matching TRBD2. Germline CDR1 is SEHNR and CDR2 is FQNEAQ (reference sequence). Germline trimming cut 5 bases from V and 1 base from J; bases unmatched to any gene: 5. The length of the CDR3 is 16 residues. In DNA, the CDR3 is TGTGCCAGCAGCGCACGACTAGCGGGGGTCCAAGAGACCCAGTACTTC. Amino acids: CASSARLAGVQETQYF. Complete variable domain (other parts from reference TRBV7-9 and TRBJ2-5): DTGVSQNPRHKITKRGQNVTFRCDPISEHNRLYWYRQTLGQGPEFLTYFQNEAQLEKSRLLSDRFSAERPKGSFSTLEIQRTEQGDSAMYLCASSARLAGVQETQYFGPGTRLLVL.

In this sample, this clone turned up once. The chain combines TRBV27 with TRBJ2-7; 10 bases fit TRBD2. Germline V gene sequence: CDR1 MNHEY, CDR2 SMNVEV (reference sequence). This CDR3 has 13 amino acids. V trimming: 9 bases; J trimming: 0 bases; junction bases outside the gene matches: 2. The CDR3 region is CASASGGSYEQYF. The CDR3 coding sequence is TGTGCCAGTGCTAGCGGGGGCTCCTACGAGCAGTACTTC.

The chain recombines TRBV3-1 (or the pseudogene TRBV3-2) with TRBJ1-4, with D hard to call. Trimming cost V 1 base and J 0 bases, with 3 bases left between them. The CDR3 sequence is 14 residues long. Per the germline V gene, CDR1 is LGHDT and CDR2 is YNNKEL (reference sequence). The CDR3 loop is CASSQVTTNEKLFF. The DNA for the CDR3 is TGTGCCAGCAGCCAAGTTACAACTAATGAAAAACTGTTTTTT.

This clone has only a few counts. The sample contains more than one DNA sequence encoding this CDR3. V is TRBV18 and J is TRBJ1-1, with D perhaps TRBD1 (6 bases). CDR1 is KGHSH and CDR2 is LQKENI in the germline V gene. The CDR3 runs 15 residues. V was pared by 3 bases and J by 0 bases, with 11 bases between. CDR3 sequence (DNA): TGTGCCAGCTCACCCCCAGACAGGATGAACACTGAAGCTTTCTTT. Residues: CASSPPDRMNTEAFF.

The chain is built from TRBV18 and TRBJ2-5, with a possible D match to TRBD1 (5 bases). Deletions cut 2 bases from V and 5 bases from J, with 21 bases between. CDR1 and CDR2 (germline): KGHSH, LQKENI. CDR3 length: 17 residues. CDR3 bases: TGTGCCAGCTCACCAGAATCCCCCAGGGTAATAGGGGAGACCCAGTACTTC. As protein: CASSPESPRVIGETQYF.

This clone has only one observation. The chain has TRBV7-2 and TRBJ2-3, with D perhaps TRBD2 (6 bases). Germline CDR1 reads SGHTA; CDR2 reads FQGNSA. With 1 base removed from V and 1 base from J, the gap between germline ends came to 9 bases. The CDR3 is 15 amino acids. In DNA form, the CDR3 reads TGTGCCAGCAGCTTAGTGGCTAGCGGCACAGATACGCAGTATTTT. This translates into CASSLVASGTDTQYF.

The chain couples TRBV5-4 to TRBJ2-1, with TRBD1 matching 8 bases. J gave up 3 bases and V 0 bases, and 8 bases lay outside the gene matches. CDR1 and CDR2 from the germline V gene are SGHNT and YYREEE (reference sequence). There are 17 residues in the CDR3. The CDR3 DNA reads TGTGCCAGCAGCTTGGAACGGACAGGGTGGCGCTACAATGAGCAGTTCTTC. The encoded protein is CASSLERTGWRYNEQFF.

This chain uses TRBV5-4 with TRBJ2-3; no definite D call. Germline CDR1 SGHNT, CDR2 YYREEE (reference sequence). The ends were cut back, 5 bases at V and 0 bases at J, with 4 bases in the middle. This CDR3 has 12 residues. The CDR3 loop reads CASSSSTDTQYF. The CDR3 DNA reads as TGTGCCAGCAGTTCTAGCACAGATACGCAGTATTTT.

The chain uses TRBV28 and TRBJ1-6; 10 bases agree with TRBD1. Trimming took 3 bases from V and 16 from J; bases not matched to a gene: 12. This CDR3 contains 15 residues. Germline V CDR1 and CDR2: MDHEN, SYDVKM. In nucleotides, the CDR3 is TGTGCCAGCAGTTTCCACGGGACAGGGGACGACGCACTCCACTTT. This encodes CASSFHGTGDDALHF. The complete variable domain, with remaining parts taken from reference TRBV28 and TRBJ1-6, reads DVKVTQSSRYLVKRTGEKVFLECVQDMDHENMFWYRQDPGLGLRLIYFSYDVKMKEKGDIPEGYSVSREKKERFSLILESASTNQTSMYLCASSFHGTGDDALHFGNGTRLTVT.

J is TRBJ2-3 and V is TRBV19, with TRBD2 identical over 7 bases. The V gene end was trimmed by 2 bases and the J gene end by 5 bases; junction bases not matched to a gene: 7. Germline V gene lookup returns CDR1 LNHDA and CDR2 SQIVND (reference sequence). The CDR3 has 15 residues. Here the CDR3 reads CASSILVGRRDTQYF. The CDR3, as DNA: TGTGCCAGTAGTATACTAGTCGGGAGGAGAGATACGCAGTATTTT.

V gene TRBV14 combines with J gene TRBJ2-7; 10 positions match TRBD1. Germline lookup yields CDR1 SGHDN and CDR2 FVKESK. Losses at the gene ends were 4 bases for V and 3 bases for J; bases not matched to a gene: 3. This CDR3 has 14 residues. The CDR3 loop is CASSPRTGGYEQYF. DNA of the CDR3: TGTGCCAGCAGCCCAAGGACAGGGGGCTACGAGCAGTACTTC.

The chain employs TRBV12-1 and TRBJ2-2; the table's D call, TRBD2, has no DNA check behind it. TRBV12-1 constitutes a pseudogene. CDR3 length equals 17 residues. The CDR3 region has the DNA TGTGCCAGCAAAAAGAAGGCGGGGCCCCTGGAGACCGGGGAGCTGTTTTTT. It yields the protein CASKKKAGPLETGELFF.

V and J are TRBV5-8 and TRBJ2-1, with TRBD2 matching over 9 bases. The CDR3 consists of 14 residues. V trimming: 7 bases; J trimming: 7 bases; junction bases outside the gene matches: 9. Germline CDR1 is SGHTS and CDR2 is YDEGEE. For the CDR3, the DNA is TGTGCCAGCTTGGGACTAGCAATCAAGAATGAGCAGTTCTTC. It codes for CASLGLAIKNEQFF.

The chain carries TRBV7-9 and TRBJ1-6; D gene uncertain. V was clipped by 2 bases and J by 9 bases, with 8 bases between them. There are 13 residues in the CDR3. In germline, CDR1 is SEHNR, CDR2 FQNEAQ (reference sequence). DNA for the CDR3: TGTGCCAGCAGCTTATCCTTCCGTTCACCCCTCCACTTT. As protein: CASSLSFRSPLHF.

Notes on this clone: At one of its ends the junction is not consistent with the germline gene, which may arise from a read error. This sequence joins TRBV2 and TRBJ2-7; D not resolved. Germline V gene lookup returns CDR1 SNHLY and CDR2 FYNNEI. The length of the CDR3 is 13 residues. The CDR3 bases are TGTGCCATCAGTACTGAGAGCTCCTACGAGCAGTACTTC. It codes for CAISTESSYEQYF.

The chain employs TRBV4-1 and TRBJ1-5; D not resolved. Germline values: CDR1 MGHRA, CDR2 YSYEKL. The CDR3 length is 13 residues. With 5 bases removed from V and 3 bases from J, the gap between germline ends came to 8 bases. CDR3 bases: TGCGCCAGCAGCGGGCAGTACAATCAGCCCCAGCATTTT. This encodes CASSGQYNQPQHF.

V gene TRBV11-3 combines with J gene TRBJ2-5, with D perhaps matching TRBD2 (7 bases). The CDR3 contains 15 residues. CDR1 and CDR2 (germline): SGHNT, YENEEA. V was clipped by 2 bases and J by 2 bases, with 12 bases between them. The chain's CDR3 is CASSLSGGRQETQYF. CDR3 sequence (DNA): TGTGCCAGCAGCTTATCGGGGGGCCGACAAGAGACCCAGTACTTC.

The rearrangement joins TRBV9 to TRBJ2-3; the match to TRBD2 covers 12 bases. J gave up 4 bases and V 3 bases, and 6 bases lay outside the gene matches. The CDR3 totals 16 residues. CDR1 SGDLS and CDR2 YYNGEE come from the germline V gene. The CDR3 is CASSARLAGDSDTQYF. In DNA form, the CDR3 reads TGTGCCAGCAGCGCTCGACTAGCGGGAGACTCAGATACGCAGTATTTT.

This clone appeared a few times. V and J are TRBV13 and TRBJ2-2; 8 bases map to TRBD1. Trimming removed 5 bases from V and 6 bases from J; junction bases left unmatched: 8. This CDR3 spans 15 amino acids. Germline loops: CDR1 PRHDT, CDR2 FYEKMQ (reference sequence). The CDR3 coding sequence is TGTGCCAGCAGCAAACGACAGGGGTCTGCCGGGGAGCTGTTTTTT. Amino acid sequence: CASSKRQGSAGELFF.

J is TRBJ2-2 and V is TRBV28; 9 bases map to TRBD2. This CDR3 has 13 amino acids. The germline CDR1 and CDR2 sequences are MDHEN and SYDVKM. J gave up 3 bases and V 11 bases, and 4 bases lay outside the gene matches. CDR3 sequence (DNA): TGTGCCTGCGGGAGGGCCGACACCGGGGAGCTGTTTTTT. Translation gives CACGRADTGELFF.

V usage is TRBV7-2 and J usage is TRBJ2-6, with 9 positions matching TRBD1. Trimming removed 5 bases from V and 6 bases from J; junction bases left unmatched: 8. The CDR3 is made up of 16 amino acids. Germline loops: CDR1 SGHTA, CDR2 FQGNSA. The CDR3 is CASSLTGGLAANVLTF. The CDR3 DNA is TGTGCCAGCAGCCTAACAGGGGGCCTTGCGGCCAACGTCCTGACTTTC.

Only one count was recorded for this clone. The rearrangement links TRBV28 to TRBJ2-7; 9 bases map to TRBD1. In germline, CDR1 is MDHEN, CDR2 SYDVKM. The CDR3 sequence is 14 residues long. The J segment lost 6 bases and the V segment lost 5 bases, leaving 8 bases of the junction unmatched. The CDR3 spells CASSGAGQGFEQYF. The CDR3 DNA follows: TGTGCCAGCAGTGGGGCGGGACAGGGTTTCGAGCAGTACTTC.

The rearrangement joins TRBV3-1 (or the pseudogene TRBV3-2) to TRBJ2-1, with D possibly TRBD2 on 5 matching bases. Trimming took 1 base from V and 4 from J, leaving 14 bases between them. The length of the CDR3 is 16 residues. Germline CDR1 is LGHDT and CDR2 is YNNKEL (reference sequence). CDR3 sequence reads: CASSQAGVGAYNEQFF. In DNA, the CDR3 is TGTGCCAGCAGCCAAGCCGGGGTGGGAGCTTACAATGAGCAGTTCTTC.

The chain has TRBV6-1 and TRBJ1-6; D gene unclear. Germline assignment: CDR1 MNHNS and CDR2 SASEGT. The CDR3 contains 17 residues. The germline V and J ends were trimmed by 2 bases and 3 bases, with 14 bases remaining between them. CDR3 in DNA: TGTGCCAGCAGTGAATCTGCTGGCAGTAACTATAATTCACCCCTCCACTTT. Its protein is CASSESAGSNYNSPLHF.

This clone was seen more than once but under ten times. The chain employs TRBV19 and TRBJ1-5; a possible D gene is TRBD1 (6 bases). There are 17 residues in the CDR3. The V end lost 1 base, the J end lost 7 bases, and 20 bases lay between the germline ends. The germline V gene encodes CDR1 LNHDA and CDR2 SQIVND (reference sequence). CDR3 nucleotide sequence: TGTGCCAGTAGTATAGGTTCCGGGCAGGGGCGAGCCCAGCCCCAGCATTTT. Translating gives CASSIGSGQGRAQPQHF.

CDR3 bases: TGTGCCTGGAGTGACCTACTAGCGGGAGCCTCCTACGAGCAGTACTTC. Amino acids: CAWSDLLAGASYEQYF. The rearrangement joins TRBV30 to TRBJ2-7, with 11 bases lining up with TRBD2. Germline V CDR1 and CDR2: GTSNPN, SVGIG (reference sequence). The length of the CDR3 is 16 residues. V lost 1 base and J lost 0; bases outside the gene matches: 5.

This clone showed up just once. As DNA, the CDR3 is TGTGCCAGCAGTTTACGACGGCCCGCGGAGGGCTACAATGAGCAGTTCTTC. This encodes CASSLRRPAEGYNEQFF. The chain employs TRBV27 and TRBJ2-1; the D gene is possibly TRBD2 (6 bases). V shed 2 bases and J shed 3 bases, with 17 bases lying between them. The CDR3 is 17 residues long. Germline values: CDR1 MNHEY, CDR2 SMNVEV (reference sequence).

This chain links TRBV27 with TRBJ2-7; D is unresolved. Per germline, CDR1 MNHEY and CDR2 SMNVEV (reference sequence). CDR3 size: 13 residues. V lost 7 bases and J lost 8, with 18 bases in between. CDR3 nucleotides: TGTGCCAGCAAGGCCCTCGAGGATATCCAGCAGTACTTC. Encoded protein: CASKALEDIQQYF.

The genes are TRBV11-1 and TRBJ2-1; D may be TRBD1 (5 bases). Trimming took 8 bases from V and 5 from J, leaving 13 bases between them. Germline CDR1 is SGHAT and CDR2 is FQDESV (reference sequence). This CDR3 has 13 residues. The CDR3 loop is CASARVRNNEQFF. The CDR3 DNA reads TGTGCCAGCGCCAGGGTGAGAAACAATGAGCAGTTCTTC. Filled out from reference TRBV11-1 and TRBJ2-1, the complete variable domain reads EAEVAQSPRYKITEKSQAVAFWCDPISGHATLYWYRQILGQGPELLVQFQDESVVDDSQLPKDRFSAERLKGVDSTLKIQPAELGDSAMYLCASARVRNNEQFFGPGTRLTVL.

This chain connects TRBV7-8 to TRBJ2-2; TRBD1 is a possible D gene (6 bases). The length of the CDR3 is 16 residues. Germline V lookup: CDR1 SGHVS, CDR2 FQNEAQ. V lost 2 bases, J lost 5 bases, and 15 bases lay in between. This CDR3 is CASSLLSRGETGELFF. CDR3 nucleotides: TGTGCCAGCAGCTTATTAAGCAGGGGTGAGACCGGGGAGCTGTTTTTT.

In this sample, this clone turned up once. The V call is TRBV3-1 (or the pseudogene TRBV3-2), the J call TRBJ1-2; D remains unclear. Looked up from germline, CDR1 is LGHDT and CDR2 is YNNKEL (reference sequence). V was trimmed by 4 bases and J by 4 bases, leaving 10 bases between them. This CDR3 is built from 13 residues. The CDR3 bases are TGTGCCAGCAGCCTCCTATCTGGCTATGGCTACACCTTC. This translates into CASSLLSGYGYTF.

This clone was observed once. This chain uses TRBV2 with TRBJ1-5; D not resolved. V lost 3 bases, J lost 3 bases, and 6 bases lay in between. Germline V gene lookup returns CDR1 SNHLY and CDR2 FYNNEI. The CDR3 sequence is 13 residues long. The CDR3 reads CASSENTNQPQHF. The CDR3 DNA sequence: TGTGCCAGCAGTGAGAACACCAATCAGCCCCAGCATTTT. Filled out from reference TRBV2 and TRBJ1-5, the complete variable domain reads EPEVTQTPSHQVTQMGQEVILRCVPISNHLYFYWYRQILGQKVEFLVSFYNNEISEKSEIFDDQFSVERPDGSNFTLKIRSTKLEDSAMYFCASSENTNQPQHFGDGTRLSIL.